Included here is one T cell receptor (beta chain) sequence, with context. Its antigen is unknown. These data originate in a study of T-cell memory formation after mild COVID-19. Regarding the study as a whole: Day 15 to 85 contractors were CD4/CD8 balanced; later expanders leaned CD4+.

It was 5'RACE with constant-segment primers that produced the TCR alpha and TCR beta cDNA libraries, which carried sample barcodes and UMIs. TCRdb independently ran MiXCR on the 5' RACE reads; one entry per CDR3 protein. The profile shows about 400,000 distinct CDR3 sequences, approximately 25% of them singletons. The receptor was isolated from an adult woman who had mild COVID-19 (a few samples of this study predate the infection). Cell type and time point are not known. Sequenced: PBMCs or a T cell subset sorted from them (not recorded which).

The CDR3 bases are TGTGCCAGCAGCTTAGTCTTGCGTCGATCTGGAAACACCATATATTTT. Translation gives CASSLVLRRSGNTIYF. The chain links TRBV11-2 to TRBJ1-3, with D unresolved. The CDR3 length is 16 residues. Trimming took off 1 base at V and 1 base at J, with 11 bases between the two ends. CDR1 and CDR2 (germline): SGHAT, FQNNGV.